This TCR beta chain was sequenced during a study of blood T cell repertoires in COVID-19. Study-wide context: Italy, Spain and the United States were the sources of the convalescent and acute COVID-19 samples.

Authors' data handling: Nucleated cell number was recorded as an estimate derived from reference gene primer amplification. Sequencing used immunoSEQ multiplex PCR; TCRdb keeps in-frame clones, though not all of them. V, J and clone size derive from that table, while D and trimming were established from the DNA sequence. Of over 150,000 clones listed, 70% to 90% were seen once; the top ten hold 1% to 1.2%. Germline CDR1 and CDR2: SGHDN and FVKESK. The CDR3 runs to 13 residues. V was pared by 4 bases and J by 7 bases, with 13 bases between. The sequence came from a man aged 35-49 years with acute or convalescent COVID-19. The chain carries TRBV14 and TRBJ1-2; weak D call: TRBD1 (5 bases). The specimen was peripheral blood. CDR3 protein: CASSLVRASGYTF. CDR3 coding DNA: TGTGCCAGCAGCCTTGTCAGGGCCTCTGGCTACACCTTC.